The following is a T cell receptor (beta chain) sequence with its context. Its antigen is not identified. The data belong to a study of cytomegalovirus exposure and HLA in healthy donors. The primer mix had 60 Vbeta and 13 Jbeta primers. Assay: immunoSEQ multiplex PCR; the TCRdb copy retains only in-frame clones and omits some. The sample includes around 210,000 clones. Study results and caveats: It was reportedly the case that the classifier diagnosed cytomegalovirus status with high specificity and sensitivity.

V lost 0 bases and J lost 2; bases outside the gene matches: 3. The CDR3 is made up of 16 amino acids. The germline gives CDR1 MNHEY, CDR2 SMNVEV (reference sequence). The source of this sequence is a girl aged 2 to 10 in good health and CMV-seropositive. The material sequenced was PBMCs. V is TRBV27 and J is TRBJ1-3; 8 bases match TRBD1. DNA for the CDR3: TGTGCCAGCAGTTTATCCCCGACAGGGGCTGGAAACACCATATATTTT. Its translation is CASSLSPTGAGNTIYF.